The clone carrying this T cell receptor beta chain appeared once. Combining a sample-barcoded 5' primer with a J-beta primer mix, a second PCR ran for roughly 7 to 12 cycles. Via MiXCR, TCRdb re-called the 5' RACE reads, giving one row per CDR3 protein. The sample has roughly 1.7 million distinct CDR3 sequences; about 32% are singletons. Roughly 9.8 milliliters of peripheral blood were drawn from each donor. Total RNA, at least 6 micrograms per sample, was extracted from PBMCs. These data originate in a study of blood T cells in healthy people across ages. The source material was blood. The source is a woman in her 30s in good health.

The CDR3, as DNA: TGTGCCAGCAGTTTCCACCAGTCCTCTAGCACAGATACGCAGTATTTT. Translated: CASSFHQSSSTDTQYF. The chain joins TRBV27 to TRBJ2-3; D is unresolved. V was trimmed by 3 bases and J by 0 bases, leaving 13 bases between them. Germline CDR1 is MNHEY and CDR2 is SMNVEV (reference sequence). The CDR3 runs 16 residues.